The 9 T cell receptor beta chains below were found in one sample sequenced in a study of T cell changes during pregnancy in multiple sclerosis. The repertoire was sequenced with immunoSEQ multiplex PCR; TCRdb's copy has only in-frame clones and lacks some. In the table there are approximately 80,000 clones, roughly nine tenths of which are singletons. The sample was PBMCs, taken in the first trimester of pregnancy. These receptors were collected from a female donor in good health, serving as a control in a pregnancy study. Some clones in this sample may be carry-over from other donors' samples.

This chain uses TRBV18 with TRBJ1-1, with D hard to call. CDR1 and CDR2 from the germline V gene are KGHSH and LQKENI. V shed 2 bases and J shed 4 bases, with 11 bases lying between them. This CDR3 has 14 amino acids. The CDR3 sequence: CASSPIKLGTEAFF. CDR3 DNA: TGTGCCAGCTCACCAATCAAACTTGGCACTGAAGCTTTCTTT.

The chain carries TRBV10-3 and TRBJ2-2; D may be TRBD2 (7 bases). The germline gives CDR1 ENHRY, CDR2 SYGVKD. The CDR3 extends over 13 amino acids. The V and J ends lost 6 bases and 7 bases respectively, with 12 bases between them. CDR3 loop: CAISPGEGGELFF. The CDR3 DNA reads as TGTGCCATCAGCCCAGGGGAGGGCGGGGAGCTGTTTTTT.

V usage is TRBV11-3 and J usage is TRBJ2-7, with 9 bases identical to TRBD2. There are 14 residues in the CDR3. With 5 bases clipped from V and 6 bases from J, the junction kept 8 bases outside the gene matches. Germline values: CDR1 SGHNT, CDR2 YENEEA. CDR3 bases: TGTGCCAGCAGCGAACAGGGACTAGCAGGCGAGCAGTACTTC. This encodes CASSEQGLAGEQYF.

For the CDR3, the DNA is TGTGCCAGTAGTTGGGGACACTCCTACGAGCAGTACTTC. Its protein is CASSWGHSYEQYF. The chain employs TRBV19 and TRBJ2-7, with D perhaps TRBD1 (6 bases). CDR3 size: 13 residues. The germline V gene has CDR1 LNHDA and CDR2 SQIVND (reference sequence). The V end was cut by 5 bases, the J end by 0 bases, with 8 bases between.

V gene TRBV7-9 combines with J gene TRBJ1-1; 7 bases align to TRBD1. Germline assignment: CDR1 SEHNR and CDR2 FQNEAQ (reference sequence). V trimming: 1 base; J trimming: 2 bases; junction bases outside the gene matches: 1. The CDR3 loop spans 14 amino acids. The CDR3 loop reads CASSLDRGNTEAFF. CDR3 in DNA: TGTGCCAGCAGCTTAGACAGGGGAAACACTGAAGCTTTCTTT. Together with reference TRBV7-9 and TRBJ1-1, the CDR3 gives the full variable domain: DTGVSQNPRHKITKRGQNVTFRCDPISEHNRLYWYRQTLGQGPEFLTYFQNEAQLEKSRLLSDRFSAERPKGSFSTLEIQRTEQGDSAMYLCASSLDRGNTEAFFGQGTRLTVV.

The table lists this clone with a count of one. V gene TRBV5-1 combines with J gene TRBJ2-5; 9 bases line up with TRBD2. Germline V gene lookup returns CDR1 SGHRS and CDR2 YFSETQ. Trimming at V came to 0 bases and at J to 5 bases, leaving 2 bases not matched to a gene. The CDR3 sequence is 14 residues long. CDR3 DNA sequence: TGCGCCAGCAGCTTGGGCGGGAGGGCCGAGACCCAGTACTTC. Amino acid sequence: CASSLGGRAETQYF.

The sample holds one count of this clone. V is TRBV6-5 and J is TRBJ1-4; no reliable D call. The V end was cut by 5 bases, the J end by 10 bases, with 14 bases between. CDR1 is MNHEY and CDR2 is SVGAGI in the germline V gene. This CDR3 comprises 13 residues. CDR3 amino acids: CASSEREFGKLFF. CDR3 coding DNA: TGTGCCAGCAGTGAACGAGAGTTTGGAAAACTGTTTTTT.

This chain joins TRBV5-1 and TRBJ1-3; D perhaps matches TRBD1 (5 bases). V was pared by 3 bases and J by 9 bases, with 10 bases between. From germline, CDR1 is SGHRS and CDR2 YFSETQ. The CDR3 covers 12 residues. The CDR3 DNA follows: TGCGCCAGCAGCTCGTGGCAGGGCACCATATATTTT. It translates to CASSSWQGTIYF.

The V and J genes are TRBV6-5 and TRBJ1-1; D unclear. Germline V gene lookup returns CDR1 MNHEY and CDR2 SVGAGI. Deletions cut 6 bases from V and 6 bases from J, with 17 bases between. The CDR3 totals 14 residues. For the CDR3, the DNA is TGTGCCAGCAGCGCTAGGTGGGAGGTGTCTGAAGCTTTCTTT. It yields the protein CASSARWEVSEAFF.